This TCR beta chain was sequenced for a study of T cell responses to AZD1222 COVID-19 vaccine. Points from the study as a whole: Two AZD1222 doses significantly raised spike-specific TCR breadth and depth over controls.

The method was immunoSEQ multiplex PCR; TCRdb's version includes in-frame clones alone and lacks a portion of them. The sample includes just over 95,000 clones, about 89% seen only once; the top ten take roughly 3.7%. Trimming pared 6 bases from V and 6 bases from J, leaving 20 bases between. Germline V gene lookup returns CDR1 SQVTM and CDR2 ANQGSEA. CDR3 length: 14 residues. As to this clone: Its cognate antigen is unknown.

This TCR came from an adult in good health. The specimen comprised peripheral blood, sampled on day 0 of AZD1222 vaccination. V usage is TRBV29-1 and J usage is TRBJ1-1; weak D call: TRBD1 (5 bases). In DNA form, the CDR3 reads TGCAGCGTAGATGGGTTTCGTTCGGGGGCTGAAGCTTTCTTT. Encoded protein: CSVDGFRSGAEAFF.